This T cell receptor (beta chain) came from a study of blood T cell repertoires in COVID-19 (dated by TCRdb to between 2020 and 2021). General notes on the study: Samples covering the acute and convalescent phases of COVID-19 were provided by collaborators in the United States, Italy and Spain. The sample metadata nearly always contained a de-identified subject ID, COVID-19 status, age in years and sex. A freely available public database, intended as a resource for researchers studying the immune response to SARS-CoV-2, is where the repertoires were released. The material from the prospective study consisted of cDNA or gDNA derived from T cells, B-cell-depleted T cells, or PBMCs. Samples came from the ongoing ImmuneRACE study (first 160 participants) plus 1,254 subjects from 6 global collaborators. HLA class I and class II types, where available, came from metadata supplied by the sample provider rather than from assay-based typing. Subjects who had been exposed to COVID-19, were actively infected with it, or had recovered from it provided the deeply sampled blood TCRbeta repertoires that made up the dataset. Overall study outcomes, separate from this receptor: How much clinical and demographic metadata was included differed by source and by participant, and the metadata was provided uncurated.

In the prospective study, participants were roughly 18 to 90 years old, resided in 20 to 30 geographic areas of the United States, and were enrolled through a virtual design. In the prospective study, participants were assigned to cohorts based on the clinical history participants reported in a screening survey and a study questionnaire. Recovered participants in ImmuneRACE Cohort 3 were defined by two consecutive negative NP/OP PCR tests, clearance by a healthcare professional, or resolution of symptoms. Mobile phlebotomists in the prospective study collected whole blood, serum and a nasopharyngeal or oropharyngeal swab from every participant. Participants in the prospective study had the option to provide additional blood draws and questionnaires over a roughly 2-month period. Before DNA extraction, prospective study blood samples were shipped either frozen or at room temperature. Based on the germline V gene, the CDR1 and CDR2 sequences are MNHEY and SVGEGT. The CDR3 runs 14 residues from the cysteine to the phenylalanine. CDR3 DNA is the only sequence kept; it has 42 bases, read in frame from the first base. The germline ends are 8 bases apart after V is trimmed by 2 bases and J by 1 base.

As for this clone: It has no known antigen specificity. The sample holds no much larger clone one base away, and base qualities are not on file.

TCRbeta CDR3 regions were amplified from genomic DNA using the immunoSEQ Assay, a bias-controlled multiplex PCR. The authors processed their data as follows. The number of nucleated cells in each sample was estimated from the amplification of reference gene primers within the assay. Sequence reads were collapsed and filtered to measure the absolute abundance of every unique TCRbeta CDR3 rearrangement. For each sample, productive Simpson clonality was calculated as the square root of Simpson's diversity index across productive rearrangements. TCRdb re-hosts the immuneACCESS table, in-frame sequences only. Its copies lack some clones; in the studies checked, an unresolved V gene accounts for under half of them, and the cause for the rest is not known. The V and J calls and clone size are taken from that table; D and trimming were inferred from the DNA. The sample table shows some 300,000 clones, and roughly 87% are seen once. Over 0.8% of the sample rests with the top ten.

Sequencing input: PBMCs or T cells enriched from blood (not recorded which). Rearrangement joined TRBV6-2 or TRBV6-3 to TRBJ2-5; possibly the D gene is TRBD1, per 5 matching bases. This clonotype was obtained from a woman aged 25 to 39 who had recovered from COVID-19. The CDR3 reads CASSYRQFQETQYF. In nucleotides, the sequence is TGTGCCAGCAGTTACCGACAGTTCCAAGAGACCCAGTACTTC.